The TCR beta chain described here comes from a study of shared clonotypes between healthy human individuals. About the research overall: Three plates each covered CD4 naive and memory; CD8 naive two, CD8 memory one.

Measured with immunoSEQ multiplex PCR; TCRdb has only the in-frame clones, and not every one. The data hold just over 2,000,000 clones, with 85% to 95% observed a single time. Whole-study results and caveats: Non-shared clonotypes had lower generation probabilities than clonotypes shared by all four sorted-subset donors. Approximately 4.6% of naive CD4 clonotypes were common to four donors.

Every one of the donors was a Caucasian adult that lived in Nashville, Tennessee. Comments on this clone: The antigen is undetermined.

Germline V gene lookup returns CDR1 SGHNT and CDR2 YYREEE (reference sequence). The CDR3 covers 14 residues. V lost 3 bases and J 3 bases, leaving 13 bases between the germline ends. This clonotype was sampled from a man aged 18 to 29 in good health. The chain joins TRBV5-4 to TRBJ2-7; D might be TRBD1 or TRBD2, each matching 5 bases. Specimen: naive CD4+ T cells sorted from blood. Specified subset: CD45RA+ positively selected. For the CDR3, the DNA is TGTGCCAGCAGCTACGGGACCGTTGGCTACGAGCAGTACTTC. This translates into CASSYGTVGYEQYF.